This T cell receptor (beta chain) emerged from a study of blood T cell repertoires in COVID-19. Whole-study context: From the United States, Italy and Spain came samples of acute and convalescent COVID-19.

Trimming left V 1 base short and J 4 bases short, with 22 bases between. The CDR3 totals 18 residues. Germline CDR1 and CDR2: SGHVS and FQNEAQ. Per the study methods: Reference gene primer amplification gave estimated nucleated cell counts. TCRdb's table, derived via immunoSEQ multiplex PCR, lists solely in-frame clones and lacks some. D and trimming were read from the DNA, whereas the V and J calls and clone size are those reported in that table. Among some 80,000 clones listed, more than 60% were seen once. The origin of this receptor is a human donor in a cohort sampled during active COVID-19. This chain uses TRBV7-8 with TRBJ1-2; D remains ambiguous. Source material: peripheral blood. Here the CDR3 reads CASSLGKVLPASAYGYTF. The CDR3 coding sequence is TGTGCCAGCAGCTTAGGTAAAGTCCTTCCAGCGTCAGCCTATGGCTACACCTTC.